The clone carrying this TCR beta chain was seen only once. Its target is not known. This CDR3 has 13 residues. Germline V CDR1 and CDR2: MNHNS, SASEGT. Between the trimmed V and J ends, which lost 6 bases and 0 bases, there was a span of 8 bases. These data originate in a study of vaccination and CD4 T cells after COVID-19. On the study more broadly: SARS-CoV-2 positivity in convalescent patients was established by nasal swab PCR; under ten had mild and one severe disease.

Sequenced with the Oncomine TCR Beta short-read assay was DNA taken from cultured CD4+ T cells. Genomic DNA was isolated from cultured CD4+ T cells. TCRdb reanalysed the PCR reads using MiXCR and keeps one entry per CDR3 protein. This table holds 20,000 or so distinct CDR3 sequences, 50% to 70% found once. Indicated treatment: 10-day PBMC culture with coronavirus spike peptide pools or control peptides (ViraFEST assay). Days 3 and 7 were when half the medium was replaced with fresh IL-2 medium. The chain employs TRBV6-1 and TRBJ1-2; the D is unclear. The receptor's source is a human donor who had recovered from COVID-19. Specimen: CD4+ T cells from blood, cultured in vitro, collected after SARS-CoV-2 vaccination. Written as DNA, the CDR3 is TGTGCCAGCAGAACTTTGGCTAACTATGGCTACACCTTC. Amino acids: CASRTLANYGYTF.